The clone carrying this TCR beta chain turned up a few times. The CDR3 is made up of 14 amino acids. The germline V gene encodes CDR1 SNHLY and CDR2 FYNNEI. Primers used in a second PCR of about 6 to 11 cycles were a sample-barcoded 5' primer and a J-beta primer mix. With 12 random nucleotides, a template-switch adaptor tagged each individual cDNA molecule. TCRdb re-analysed the 5' RACE reads in MiXCR, keeping a single row per CDR3 protein. The sample yields about 770,000 distinct CDR3 sequences, approximately 44% seen once. The source of the sample is a study of blood T cells in healthy people across ages.

The material sequenced was blood. The source of this sequence is a man between 60 and 75 years old in good health. The J gene is TRBJ2-4, the V gene TRBV2; maybe TRBD2 (5 bases). The DNA end favors TRBJ2-7, so the J call may be wrong. As DNA, the CDR3 is TGTGCCAGCAGTGCTCGGGGAACTACCTACGAGCAGTACTTC. It translates to CASSARGTTYEQYF.